The rows below give T cell receptor beta chains drawn from one sample of a study of cytomegalovirus exposure and HLA in healthy donors. Profiled with immunoSEQ multiplex PCR; TCRdb holds only in-frame clones, not every one. This sample has 120,000 or so clones; roughly 77% occur once, and the top ten carry around 1.8%. Sequenced sample: PBMCs. These receptor sequences come from a man between 18 and 29 years old in good health and CMV-seronegative. Each CDR3 is given with its conserved first and last residue. A D gene is named only where the DNA matches it firmly. A clone size is listed for some rows: how often the clone was seen (once, few, many), or a class if it is expanded.

d_call j_call v_call clone_size cdr3_nt cdr3_aa
TRBD1 TRBJ1-2 TRBV29-1 NA TGCAGCGTTGAACCCAAGGACAGGGGGGCTAACTATGGCTACACCTTC CSVEPKDRGANYGYTF
TRBD2 TRBJ2-1 TRBV7-6 once TGTGCCAGCAGCTCGGGACTAGCGGGGTTGAGCTCCTACAATGAGCAGTTCTTC CASSSGLAGLSSYNEQFF
TRBD1 TRBJ2-7 TRBV6-5 few TGTGCCAGCAGTTACCGGACCGGGACAGGGGGCGAGCAGTACTTC CASSYRTGTGGEQYF
TRBD1 TRBJ1-4 TRBV6-5 NA TGTGCCAGCAGCCGAGAGGGGGCGACTGAAAAACTGTTTTTT CASSREGATEKLFF
NA TRBJ1-4 TRBV5-6 few TGTGCCAGCAGCTTGGTAGGAACAGTGGATGAAAAACTGTTTTTT CASSLVGTVDEKLFF
NA TRBJ1-2 TRBV5-1 NA TGCGCCAGCAGCCCGGAGGTGCGGGAAACTCTTAACTATGGCTACACCTTC CASSPEVRETLNYGYTF
TRBD1 TRBJ2-7 TRBV10-2 NA TGCGTCAGCAGTGACTTAGGACAGGGAATTGGGGAGCAGTACTTC CVSSDLGQGIGEQYF
NA TRBJ1-2 TRBV5-1 NA TGCGCCAGCAGCTTGCTAGACAGTACTCTTAACTATGGCTACACCTTC CASSLLDSTLNYGYTF
NA TRBJ1-2 TRBV5-4 NA TGTGCCAGCAGCTTTGGGGGGGGCAAGGATGGCTACACCTTC CASSFGGGKDGYTF
TRBD1 TRBJ1-1 TRBV7-6 NA TGTGCCAGCAGCTTATCCTCCCTCGTGGACAGGCTACCAAGAGAAGCTTTCTTT CASSLSSLVDRLPREAFF
NA TRBJ1-2 TRBV6-1 NA TGTGCCAGCAGATCCCTCGGGGGGCTAGACTATGGCTACACCTTC CASRSLGGLDYGYTF
TRBD1 TRBJ1-1 TRBV13 NA TGTGCCAGCAGCCGATCCCCCCCCAGACAGGGGGCGGACACTGAAGCTTTCTTT CASSRSPPRQGADTEAFF
TRBD1 TRBJ1-2 TRBV19 once TGTGCCAGTAGCGCACAGACAGGGAACTATGGCTACACCTTC CASSAQTGNYGYTF
NA TRBJ2-7 TRBV6-5 NA TGTGCCAGCACCCACCACTACGAGCAGTACTTC CASTHHYEQYF
NA TRBJ1-1 TRBV7-9 once TGTTCCAGCAGCCGGGTGAACACTGAAGCTTTCTTT CSSSRVNTEAFF
NA TRBJ1-6 TRBV5-4 few TGTGCCAGCAGCTCCGCCTTAGGAGATTCACCCCTCCACTTT CASSSALGDSPLHF
TRBD2 TRBJ2-1 TRBV29-1 NA TGCAGCGCTATCGGGGGGTCCTTTTACAATGAGCAGTTCTTC CSAIGGSFYNEQFF
TRBD2 TRBJ2-3 TRBV15 NA TGTGCCACCAGCAGAGATCGAAAAGGGCGGGAGACAGATACGCAGTATTTT CATSRDRKGRETDTQYF
NA TRBJ1-2 TRBV9 NA TGTGCCAGCAGCCTTTCCAGGGACTATGGCTACACCTTC CASSLSRDYGYTF
NA TRBJ2-2 TRBV5-1 NA TGCGCCAGCAGTACGTACCAGGGTGCCGGGGAGCTGTTTTTT CASSTYQGAGELFF
NA TRBJ1-1 TRBV29-1 NA TGCAGCGTTTACGAGACTGAAGCTTTCTTT CSVYETEAFF
NA TRBJ1-3 TRBV27 NA TGTGCCAGCAGTAGGGACCCGGCGGGGGGCACCATATATTTT CASSRDPAGGTIYF
TRBD1 TRBJ1-1 TRBV5-1 NA TGCGCCAGCAGCTTGGACAGGGGAAACACTGAAGCTTTCTTT CASSLDRGNTEAFF
TRBD2 TRBJ2-5 TRBV10-3 NA TGTGCCATCAGCAGCGTAGCGGGGGAACAAGAGACCCAGTACTTC CAISSVAGEQETQYF
TRBD1 TRBJ2-7 TRBV27 NA TGTGCCAGCAGTCGACAGAGGACAGGGGCGCTCTACGAGCAGTACTTC CASSRQRTGALYEQYF
TRBD2 TRBJ2-7 TRBV27 NA TGTGCCAGCAGTTTTGGCGGGGGCTCCTACGAGCAGTACTTC CASSFGGGSYEQYF
TRBD1 TRBJ2-2 TRBV19 NA TGTGCCAGTATCAGGGGGCCTAGCACCGGGGAGCTGTTTTTT CASIRGPSTGELFF
TRBD1 TRBJ1-2 TRBV18 NA TGTGCCAGCTCACTGGCTACAGGGGACCCTGGCGATGGCTACACCTTC CASSLATGDPGDGYTF
NA TRBJ1-1 TRBV14 NA TGTGCCAGCAGGCGGACAGCCTACACTGAAGCTTTCTTT CASRRTAYTEAFF
NA TRBJ1-1 TRBV10-3 NA TGTGCCATCAGTGAGTCGACAGTAGACCATGAGGCTTTCTTT CAISESTVDHEAFF
NA TRBJ2-7 TRBV21-1 NA TGTGCCAGCAGCAAATTCGGTTCCTACGAGCAGTACTTC CASSKFGSYEQYF
TRBD1 TRBJ2-7 TRBV25-1 NA TGTGCCAGCAGTGAATATGGTTTGGGGGACAGGGTCCCCTACGAGCAGTACTTC CASSEYGLGDRVPYEQYF
NA TRBJ1-1 TRBV19 NA TGTGCCAGTAGTATAGGGGGAGGGCGGACTGAAGCTTTCTTT CASSIGGGRTEAFF
NA TRBJ2-1 TRBV11-2 few TGTGCCAGCAGCACAAATCTTGGGCAAAGTTACAATGAGCAGTTCTTC CASSTNLGQSYNEQFF
TRBD1 TRBJ2-7 TRBV6-1 NA TGTGCCAGCACCCGGGACAGCCTGTTCTACGAGCAGTACTTC CASTRDSLFYEQYF
TRBD2 TRBJ2-3 TRBV7-3 NA TGTGCCAGCAGCCAGAGCCCCGGGACTAGGGGCTATACGCAGTATTTT CASSQSPGTRGYTQYF
TRBD1 TRBJ1-1 TRBV6-5 NA TGTGCCAGCACCTTTAGAGCCGGGACAGGGTCTGAAGCTTTCTTT CASTFRAGTGSEAFF
NA TRBJ1-3 TRBV5-6 once TGTGCCAGCAGCTTGCGTCCAGGTCGTAGTGGATTGTCTGGAAACACCATATATTTT CASSLRPGRSGLSGNTIYF
TRBD2 TRBJ2-7 TRBV5-1 NA TGCGCCAGCAGCTTGCGGGGGGACTCCCTCTACGAGCAGTACTTC CASSLRGDSLYEQYF
NA TRBJ2-2 TRBV5-6 NA TGTGCCAGCAGCCCCATGAACACCGGGGAGCTGTTTTTT CASSPMNTGELFF
TRBD1 TRBJ1-1 TRBV13 NA TGTGCCAGCAGCTTAGGAGACAGGGCGAACACTGAAGCTTTCTTT CASSLGDRANTEAFF
NA TRBJ1-1 TRBV18 NA TGTGCCAGCTCACCTACACGGAACACTGAAGCTTTCTTT CASSPTRNTEAFF
NA TRBJ2-7 TRBV11-2 NA TGTGCCAGCAGCTTAGATGGCGGGGCGTACGAGCAGTACTTC CASSLDGGAYEQYF
TRBD1 TRBJ2-7 TRBV5-1 few TGCGCCAGCAGCGGGGGAGGAGGGACAGGGGAACACGAGCAGTACTTC CASSGGGGTGEHEQYF
NA TRBJ2-3 TRBV5-1 NA TGCGCCAGCACCCCTACCGCGGGGGCCAAGGGCACAGATACGCAGTATTTT CASTPTAGAKGTDTQYF
TRBD2 TRBJ2-3 TRBV5-5 NA TGTGCCAGCAGCTCGCCCCTAGCGGGGGGCCTCGATACGCAGTATTTT CASSSPLAGGLDTQYF
NA TRBJ2-3 TRBV6-5 few TGTGCCAGCAGTGAGAACACAGATACGCAGTATTTT CASSENTDTQYF